This paragraph reports one T cell receptor beta chain. Germline values: CDR1 SGHTA, CDR2 FQGNSA. The V gene end was trimmed by 2 bases and the J gene end by 8 bases; junction bases not matched to a gene: 7. There are 15 residues in the CDR3. The PCR had 60 Vbeta and 13 Jbeta primers. TCRdb keeps only in-frame clones here, not all; method: immunoSEQ multiplex PCR. The sample has 75,000 to 95,000 clones. The sample comes from a study of cytomegalovirus exposure and HLA in healthy donors. This chain joins TRBV7-2 and TRBJ2-1, with 9 bases aligning to TRBD2. The source of this sequence is a woman aged 55-69 years in good health and CMV-seronegative. The sample taken for sequencing was PBMCs. The CDR3 DNA follows: TGTGCCAGCAGCTTATGGGCGGGAGGGCCCCATGAGCAGTTCTTC. Translated: CASSLWAGGPHEQFF.